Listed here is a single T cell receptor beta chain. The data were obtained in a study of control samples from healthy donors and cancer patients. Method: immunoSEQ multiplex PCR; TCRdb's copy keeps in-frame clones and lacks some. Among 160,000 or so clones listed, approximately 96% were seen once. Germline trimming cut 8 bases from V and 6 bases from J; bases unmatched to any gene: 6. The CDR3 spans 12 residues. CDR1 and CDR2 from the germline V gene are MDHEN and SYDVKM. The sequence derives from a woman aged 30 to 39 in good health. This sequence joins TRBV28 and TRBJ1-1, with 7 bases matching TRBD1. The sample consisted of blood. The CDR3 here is CASGEGASEAFF. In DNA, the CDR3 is TGTGCCAGCGGAGAGGGGGCTTCTGAAGCTTTCTTT. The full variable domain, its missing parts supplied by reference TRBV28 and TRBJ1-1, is DVKVTQSSRYLVKRTGEKVFLECVQDMDHENMFWYRQDPGLGLRLIYFSYDVKMKEKGDIPEGYSVSREKKERFSLILESASTNQTSMYLCASGEGASEAFFGQGTRLTVV.